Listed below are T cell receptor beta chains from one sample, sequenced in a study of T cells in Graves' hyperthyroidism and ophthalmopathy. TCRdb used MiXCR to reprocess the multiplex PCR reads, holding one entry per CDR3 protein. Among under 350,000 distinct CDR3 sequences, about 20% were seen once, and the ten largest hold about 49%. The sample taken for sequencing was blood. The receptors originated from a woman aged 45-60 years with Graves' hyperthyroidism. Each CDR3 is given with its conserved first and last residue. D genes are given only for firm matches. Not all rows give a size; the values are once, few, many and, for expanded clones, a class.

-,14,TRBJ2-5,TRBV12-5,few,CASGLSTGRETQYF,TGTGCTAGTGGTTTGTCGACAGGGAGGGAGACCCAGTACTTC
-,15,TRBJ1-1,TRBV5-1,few,CASSRLTDLHTEAFF,TGCGCCAGCAGCCGACTCACAGACCTTCACACTGAAGCTTTCTTT
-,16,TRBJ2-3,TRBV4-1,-,CATSGRTEASTDTQYF,TGCGCCACCTCGGGGAGGACGGAAGCTAGCACAGATACGCAGTATTTT
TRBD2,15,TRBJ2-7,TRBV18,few,CASSPPASGSYEQYF,TGTGCCAGCTCACCACCCGCTAGCGGTTCCTACGAGCAGTACTTC
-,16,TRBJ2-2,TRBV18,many,CASSPPGTANTGELFF,TGTGCCAGCTCACCACCGGGAACAGCGAACACCGGGGAGCTGTTTTTT
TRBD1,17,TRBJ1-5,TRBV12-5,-,CASGQNFGTGINQPQHF,TGTGCTAGTGGCCAAAACTTCGGGACAGGTATAAATCAGCCCCAGCATTTT
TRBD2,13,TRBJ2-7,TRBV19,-,CASSSTSAYEQYF,TGTGCCAGTAGTTCGACTAGCGCCTACGAGCAGTACTTC
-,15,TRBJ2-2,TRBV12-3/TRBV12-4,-,CASRGNAGPTGELFF,TGTGCCAGCAGGGGGAATGCGGGACCCACCGGGGAGCTGTTTTTT
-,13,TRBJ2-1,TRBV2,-,CASSSFRDNEQFF,TGTGCCAGCAGTAGCTTCAGGGACAATGAGCAGTTCTTC
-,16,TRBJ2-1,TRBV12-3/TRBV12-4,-,CASSLARGLPYNEQFF,TGTGCCAGCAGTTTAGCGCGGGGGCTACCTTACAATGAGCAGTTCTTC
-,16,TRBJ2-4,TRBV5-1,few,CASSSQGSEVKNIQYF,TGCGCCAGCAGTTCTCAGGGGAGTGAGGTCAAAAACATTCAGTACTTC
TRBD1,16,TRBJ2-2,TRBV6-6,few,CASSYSGTANTGELFF,TGTGCCAGCAGTTACTCCGGGACAGCTAACACCGGGGAGCTGTTTTTT
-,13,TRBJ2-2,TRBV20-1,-,CSAPKANTGELFF,TGCAGTGCCCCGAAGGCGAACACCGGGGAGCTGTTTTTT
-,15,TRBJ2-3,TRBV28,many,CASSSKRVFRDTQYF,TGTGCCAGCAGCTCCAAGCGGGTATTTCGGGATACGCAGTATTTT
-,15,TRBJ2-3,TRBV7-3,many,CASSLYGIAGDTQYF,TGTGCCAGCAGCTTATATGGAATAGCTGGAGATACGCAGTATTTT
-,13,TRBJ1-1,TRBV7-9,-,CASSVRQGIEAFF,TGTGCCAGCAGCGTAAGGCAGGGGATTGAAGCTTTCTTT
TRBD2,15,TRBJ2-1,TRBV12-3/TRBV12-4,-,CASLLAGNPNNEQFF,TGTGCCAGTCTCCTAGCGGGGAACCCGAACAATGAGCAGTTCTTC
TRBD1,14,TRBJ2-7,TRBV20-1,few,CSARGMGQNYEQYF,TGCAGTGCTAGAGGGATGGGACAGAACTACGAGCAGTACTTC
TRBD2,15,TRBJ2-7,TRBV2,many,CASRTPSGRAYEQYF,TGTGCCAGCAGGACCCCTAGCGGGAGGGCCTACGAGCAGTACTTC
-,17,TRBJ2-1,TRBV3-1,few,CASSPYLAGSTYNEQFF,TGTGCCAGCAGCCCATACCTGGCCGGGTCCACCTACAATGAGCAGTTCTTC
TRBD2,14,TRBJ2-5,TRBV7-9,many,CASSFREGGETQYF,TGTGCCAGCAGCTTTCGGGAGGGCGGGGAGACCCAGTACTTC
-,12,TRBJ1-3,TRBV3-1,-,CASSQGGKAIYF,TGTGCCAGCAGCCAAGGAGGGAAAGCCATATATTTT
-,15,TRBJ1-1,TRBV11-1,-,CASSLLGDLNTEAFF,TGTGCCAGCAGCTTATTGGGAGATTTGAACACTGAAGCTTTCTTT
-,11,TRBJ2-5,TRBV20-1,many,CSGSGEETQYF,TGCAGTGGATCAGGGGAAGAGACCCAGTACTTC
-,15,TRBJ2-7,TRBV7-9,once,CASSSTGSLSYEQYF,TGTGCCAGCAGTTCCACCGGGTCTCTCTCCTACGAGCAGTACTTC
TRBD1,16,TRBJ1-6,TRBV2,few,CASKTGRSSYNSPLHF,TGTGCCAGCAAGACAGGGCGGAGTTCCTATAATTCACCCCTCCACTTT
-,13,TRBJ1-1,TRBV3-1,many,CASSTRTNTEAFF,TGTGCCAGCAGCACGAGGACGAACACTGAAGCTTTCTTT
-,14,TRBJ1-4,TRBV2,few,CASSESDVNEKLFF,TGTGCCAGCAGTGAGTCAGACGTTAATGAAAAACTGTTTTTT
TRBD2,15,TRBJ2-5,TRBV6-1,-,CASSELAGGARTQYF,TGTGCCAGCAGTGAGCTAGCGGGGGGGGCCCGGACCCAGTACTTC
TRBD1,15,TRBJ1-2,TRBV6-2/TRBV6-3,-,CASTTIRGTGFGYTF,TGTGCCAGCACCACGATCCGTGGGACAGGCTTCGGCTACACCTTC
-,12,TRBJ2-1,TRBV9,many,CASSMLANEQFF,TGTGCCAGCTCAATGTTAGCGAATGAGCAGTTCTTC
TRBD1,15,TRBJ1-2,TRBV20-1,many,CSAREARQGPLGYTF,TGCAGTGCTAGAGAGGCACGACAGGGGCCGCTCGGCTACACCTTC
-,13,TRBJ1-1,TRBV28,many,CASSSGGGSEAFF,TGTGCCAGCAGCTCTGGGGGGGGATCTGAAGCTTTCTTT
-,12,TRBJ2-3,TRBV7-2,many,CASSLRADTQYF,TGTGCCAGCAGCTTACGTGCAGATACGCAGTATTTT
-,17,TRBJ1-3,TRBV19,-,CASSIVWEITSGNTIYF,TGTGCCAGTAGTATCGTCTGGGAGATAACCTCTGGAAACACCATATATTTT
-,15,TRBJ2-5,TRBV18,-,CASSPVTGVRETQYF,TGTGCCAGCTCACCCGTCACGGGAGTAAGGGAGACCCAGTACTTC
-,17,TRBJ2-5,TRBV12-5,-,CASGLVISRDNQETQYF,TGTGCTAGTGGTTTGGTAATCTCCCGGGACAACCAAGAGACCCAGTACTTC
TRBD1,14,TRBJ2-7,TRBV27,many,CASSPRDRAYEQYF,TGTGCCAGCAGTCCTCGGGACAGGGCCTACGAGCAGTACTTC
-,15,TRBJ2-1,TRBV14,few,CASSQDPGWRNEQFF,TGTGCCAGCAGCCAAGACCCAGGGTGGAGGAATGAGCAGTTCTTC
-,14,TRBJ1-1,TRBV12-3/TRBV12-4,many,CASSFSHQFGEAFF,TGTGCCAGCAGTTTTAGTCATCAGTTCGGTGAAGCTTTCTTT
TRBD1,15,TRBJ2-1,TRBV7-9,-,CASSSPGQGDNEQFF,TGTGCCAGCAGCAGCCCGGGACAGGGGGACAATGAGCAGTTCTTC